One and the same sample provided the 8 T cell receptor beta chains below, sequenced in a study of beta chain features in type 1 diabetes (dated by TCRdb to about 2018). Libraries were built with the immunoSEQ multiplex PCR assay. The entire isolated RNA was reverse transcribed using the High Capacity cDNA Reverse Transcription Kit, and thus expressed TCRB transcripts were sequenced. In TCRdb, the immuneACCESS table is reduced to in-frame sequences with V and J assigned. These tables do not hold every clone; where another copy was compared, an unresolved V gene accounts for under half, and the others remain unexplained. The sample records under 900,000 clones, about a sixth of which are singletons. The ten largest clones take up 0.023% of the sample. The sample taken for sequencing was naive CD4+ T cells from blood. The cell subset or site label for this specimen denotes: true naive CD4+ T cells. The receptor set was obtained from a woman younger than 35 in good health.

The CDR3 DNA reads TGTGCCAGCAGCGAAGCCAACCTGTTCTACGAGCAGTACTTC. Its translation is CASSEANLFYEQYF. V and J are TRBV7-9 and TRBJ2-7; D call uncertain. The germline V and J ends were trimmed by 5 bases and 3 bases, with 14 bases remaining between them. The CDR3 is 14 residues long. The V gene's germline CDR1 is SEHNR and CDR2 FQNEAQ (reference sequence).

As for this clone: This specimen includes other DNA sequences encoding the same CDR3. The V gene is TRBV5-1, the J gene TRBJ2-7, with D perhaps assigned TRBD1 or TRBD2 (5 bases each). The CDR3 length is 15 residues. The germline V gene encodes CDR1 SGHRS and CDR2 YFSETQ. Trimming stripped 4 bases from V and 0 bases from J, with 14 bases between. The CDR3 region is CASSPRGGSSYEQYF. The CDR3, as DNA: TGCGCCAGCAGCCCGCGTGGGGGATCCTCCTACGAGCAGTACTTC.

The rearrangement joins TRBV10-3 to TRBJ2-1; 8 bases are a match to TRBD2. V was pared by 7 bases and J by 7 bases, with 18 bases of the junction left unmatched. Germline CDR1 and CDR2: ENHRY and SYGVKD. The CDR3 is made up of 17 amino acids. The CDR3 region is CAIKGVGGRSHLNEQFF. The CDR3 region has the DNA TGTGCCATCAAAGGTGTTGGCGGGAGGTCTCATCTAAATGAGCAGTTCTTC.

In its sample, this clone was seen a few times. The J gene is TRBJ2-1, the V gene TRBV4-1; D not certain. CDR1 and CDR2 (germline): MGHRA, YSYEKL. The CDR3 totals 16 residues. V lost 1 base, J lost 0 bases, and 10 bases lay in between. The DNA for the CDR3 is TGCGCCAGCAGCCAAGGGTGGCAAAGCTCCTACAATGAGCAGTTCTTC. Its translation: CASSQGWQSSYNEQFF.

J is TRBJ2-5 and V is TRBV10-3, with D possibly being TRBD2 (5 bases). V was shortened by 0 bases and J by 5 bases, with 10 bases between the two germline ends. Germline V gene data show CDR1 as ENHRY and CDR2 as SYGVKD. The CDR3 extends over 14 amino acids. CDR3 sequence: CAISESGALETQYF. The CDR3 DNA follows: TGTGCCATCAGTGAGTCGGGAGCGCTGGAGACCCAGTACTTC.

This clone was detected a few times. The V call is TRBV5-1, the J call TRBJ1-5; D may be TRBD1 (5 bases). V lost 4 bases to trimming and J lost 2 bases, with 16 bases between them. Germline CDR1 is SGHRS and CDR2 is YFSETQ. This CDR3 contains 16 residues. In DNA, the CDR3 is TGCGCCAGCAGCCCTGTTGGGGGGGAGGGCAATCAGCCCCAGCATTTT. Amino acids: CASSPVGGEGNQPQHF. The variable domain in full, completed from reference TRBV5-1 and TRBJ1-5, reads KAGVTQTPRYLIKTRGQQVTLSCSPISGHRSVSWYQQTPGQGLQFLFEYFSETQRNKGNFPGRFSGRQFSNSRSEMNVSTLELGDSALYLCASSPVGGEGNQPQHFGDGTRLSIL.

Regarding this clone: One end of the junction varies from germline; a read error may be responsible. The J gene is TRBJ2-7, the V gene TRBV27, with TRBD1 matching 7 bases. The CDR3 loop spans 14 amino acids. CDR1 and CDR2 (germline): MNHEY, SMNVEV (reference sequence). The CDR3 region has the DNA TGTGCCAGCAGTATATCACAGGGGTCCTACGAGCAGTACTTC. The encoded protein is CASSISQGSYEQYF.

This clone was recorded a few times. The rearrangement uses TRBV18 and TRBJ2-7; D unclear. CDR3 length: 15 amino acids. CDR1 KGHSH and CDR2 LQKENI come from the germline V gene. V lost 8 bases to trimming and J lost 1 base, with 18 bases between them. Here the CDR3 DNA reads TGTGCCAGCGCGGTGGGTCAGCTAGTTTCCTACGAGCAGTACTTC. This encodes CASAVGQLVSYEQYF.